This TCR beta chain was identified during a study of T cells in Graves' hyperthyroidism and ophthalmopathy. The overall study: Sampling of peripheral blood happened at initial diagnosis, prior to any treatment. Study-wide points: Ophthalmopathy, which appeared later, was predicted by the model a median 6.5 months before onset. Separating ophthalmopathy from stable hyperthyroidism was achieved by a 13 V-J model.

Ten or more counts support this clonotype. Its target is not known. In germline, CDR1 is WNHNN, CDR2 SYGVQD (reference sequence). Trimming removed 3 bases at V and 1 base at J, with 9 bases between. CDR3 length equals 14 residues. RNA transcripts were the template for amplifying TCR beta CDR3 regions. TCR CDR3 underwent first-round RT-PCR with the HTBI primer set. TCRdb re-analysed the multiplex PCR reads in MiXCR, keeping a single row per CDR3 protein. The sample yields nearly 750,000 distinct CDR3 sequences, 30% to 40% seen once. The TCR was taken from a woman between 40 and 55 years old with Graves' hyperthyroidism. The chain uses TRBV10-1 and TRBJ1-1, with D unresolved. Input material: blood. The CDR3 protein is CASSDGPGNTEAFF. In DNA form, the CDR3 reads TGCGCCAGCAGTGACGGCCCCGGGAACACTGAAGCTTTCTTT.